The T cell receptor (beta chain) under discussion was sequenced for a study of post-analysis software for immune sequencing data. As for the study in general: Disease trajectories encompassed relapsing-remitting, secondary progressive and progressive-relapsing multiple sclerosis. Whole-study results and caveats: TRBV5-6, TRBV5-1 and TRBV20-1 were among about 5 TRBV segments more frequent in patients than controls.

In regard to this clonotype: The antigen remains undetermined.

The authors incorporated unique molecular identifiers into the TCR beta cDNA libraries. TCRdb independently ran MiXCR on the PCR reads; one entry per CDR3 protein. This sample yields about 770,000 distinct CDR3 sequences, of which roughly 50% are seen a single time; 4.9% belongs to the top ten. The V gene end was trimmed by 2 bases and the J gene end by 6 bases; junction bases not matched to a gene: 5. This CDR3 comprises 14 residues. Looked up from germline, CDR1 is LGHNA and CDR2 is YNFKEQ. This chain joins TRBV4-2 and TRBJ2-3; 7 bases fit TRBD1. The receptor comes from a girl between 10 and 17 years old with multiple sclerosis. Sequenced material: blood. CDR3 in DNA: TGTGCCAGCAGCCAACTCATACAGGGGGATACGCAGTATTTT. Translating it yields CASSQLIQGDTQYF.